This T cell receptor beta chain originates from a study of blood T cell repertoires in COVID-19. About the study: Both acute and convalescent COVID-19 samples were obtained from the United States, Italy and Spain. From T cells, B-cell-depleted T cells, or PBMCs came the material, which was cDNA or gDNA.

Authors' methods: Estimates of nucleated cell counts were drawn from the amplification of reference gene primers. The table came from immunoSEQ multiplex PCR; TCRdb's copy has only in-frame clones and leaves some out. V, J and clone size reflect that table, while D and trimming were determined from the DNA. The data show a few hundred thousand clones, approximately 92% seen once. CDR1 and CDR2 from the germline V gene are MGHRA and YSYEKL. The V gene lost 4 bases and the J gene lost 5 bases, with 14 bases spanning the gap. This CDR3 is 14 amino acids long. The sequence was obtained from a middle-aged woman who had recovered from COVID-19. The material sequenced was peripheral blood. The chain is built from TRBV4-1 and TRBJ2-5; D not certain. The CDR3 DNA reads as TGCGCCAGCAGCCGAGGTCCCGAATACGAGACCCAGTACTTC. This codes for CASSRGPEYETQYF.